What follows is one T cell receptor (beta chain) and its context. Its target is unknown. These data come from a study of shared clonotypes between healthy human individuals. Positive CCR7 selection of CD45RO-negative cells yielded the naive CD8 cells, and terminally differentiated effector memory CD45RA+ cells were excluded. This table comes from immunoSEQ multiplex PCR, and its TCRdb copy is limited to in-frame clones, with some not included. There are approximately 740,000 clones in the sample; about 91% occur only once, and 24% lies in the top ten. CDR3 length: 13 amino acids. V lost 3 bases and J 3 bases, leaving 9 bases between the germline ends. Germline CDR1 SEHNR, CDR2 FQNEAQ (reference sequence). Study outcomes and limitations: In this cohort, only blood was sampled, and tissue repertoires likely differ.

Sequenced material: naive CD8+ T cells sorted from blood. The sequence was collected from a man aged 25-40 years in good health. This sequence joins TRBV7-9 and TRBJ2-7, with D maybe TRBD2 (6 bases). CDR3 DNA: TGTGCCAGCAGCTTTGACGGGGGCTACGAGCAGTACTTC. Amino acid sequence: CASSFDGGYEQYF.